This T cell receptor beta chain originates from a study of blood T cell repertoires in COVID-19. Background on the study: Specimens from acute and convalescent COVID-19 originated in the United States, Italy and Spain. T cells, B-cell-depleted T cells, or PBMCs provided the cDNA or gDNA that served as material.

As originally analysed: Amplification with reference gene primers provided the estimates of nucleated cell counts. This table comes from immunoSEQ multiplex PCR, and its TCRdb copy is limited to in-frame clones, with some not included. The DNA gave D and trimming, while V, J and clone size come from that table. The sample records about 180,000 clones, about 83% being singletons. Seattle patients were enrolled while actively infected and followed longitudinally. Only a few counts were recorded for this clone. The ends lost 6 bases at V and 10 bases at J; junction bases unmatched: 9. The CDR3 has 13 residues. Per the germline V gene, CDR1 is LNHDA and CDR2 is SQIVND (reference sequence).

The sequence came from a person between 70 and 80 years old with COVID-19, enrolled during active disease. The sequenced sample was peripheral blood. This chain joins TRBV19 and TRBJ1-2; TRBD1 agrees at 9 bases. The CDR3: CASRPLGTGPYTF. As DNA, the CDR3 is TGTGCCAGTAGACCCTTAGGGACAGGGCCCTACACCTTC.